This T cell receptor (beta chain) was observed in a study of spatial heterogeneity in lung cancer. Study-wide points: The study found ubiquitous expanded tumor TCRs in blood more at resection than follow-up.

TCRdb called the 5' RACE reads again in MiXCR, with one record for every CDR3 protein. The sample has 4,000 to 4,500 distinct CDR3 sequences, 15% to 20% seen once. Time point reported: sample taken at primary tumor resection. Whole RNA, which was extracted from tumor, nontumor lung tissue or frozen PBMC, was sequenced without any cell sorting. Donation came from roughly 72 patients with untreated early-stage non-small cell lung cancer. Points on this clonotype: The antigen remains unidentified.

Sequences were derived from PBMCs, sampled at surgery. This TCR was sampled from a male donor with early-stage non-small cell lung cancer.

CDR3 sequence reads: CATSEWTSGGYNEQFF. CDR3 nucleotide sequence: TGTGCCACCAGTGAGTGGACTAGCGGGGGGTACAATGAGCAGTTCTTC. The rearrangement uses TRBV24-1 and TRBJ2-1; 14 bases map to TRBD2. This CDR3 is built from 16 residues. The J segment lost 4 bases and the V segment lost 4 bases, leaving 2 bases of the junction unmatched. The germline CDR1 and CDR2 sequences are KGHDR and SFDVKD.